Below are 10 T cell receptor beta chains sequenced from a single sample in a study of cytomegalovirus exposure and HLA in healthy donors. This PCR relied on a set of 60 Vbeta primers and 13 Jbeta primers. TCRdb's copy holds only in-frame clones and misses some; the assay was immunoSEQ multiplex PCR. The profile shows approximately 150,000 clones, approximately 79% of them singletons. The specimen was PBMCs. These receptors originate from a male donor in good health and CMV-seronegative.

The V and J genes are TRBV2 and TRBJ1-1; D is unresolved. Between the trimmed V and J ends, which lost 8 bases and 0 bases, there was a span of 10 bases. This CDR3 has 13 amino acids. CDR1 is SNHLY, CDR2 FYNNEI, per germline. CDR3: CASVRGMNTEAFF. In DNA, the CDR3 is TGTGCCAGCGTGCGGGGAATGAACACTGAAGCTTTCTTT.

There are a few counts of this clone. This chain joins TRBV5-6 and TRBJ1-2, with D perhaps matching TRBD1 (6 bases). V shed 1 base and J shed 4 bases, with 11 bases lying between them. CDR1 and CDR2 from the germline V gene are SGHDT and YYEEEE. The CDR3 contains 14 residues. CDR3 in amino acids: CASSLNRAIYGYTF. The CDR3 DNA follows: TGTGCCAGCAGCTTGAACAGGGCAATCTATGGCTACACCTTC.

V usage is TRBV4-3 and J usage is TRBJ2-5, with 12 bases identical to TRBD2. CDR1 and CDR2 from the germline V gene are LGHNA and YSLEER. The CDR3 spans 19 residues. V was pared by 0 bases and J by 9 bases, with 17 bases of the junction left unmatched. The CDR3 is CASSQDPATSGGTPRAQYF. CDR3 bases: TGCGCCAGCAGCCAAGATCCCGCAACTAGCGGGGGGACGCCTAGGGCCCAGTACTTC.

This sequence joins TRBV4-1 and TRBJ2-1; D perhaps matches TRBD2 (5 bases). Trimming cost V 11 bases and J 2 bases, with 7 bases left between them. CDR1 is MGHRA, CDR2 YSYEKL, per germline. The CDR3 sequence is 11 residues long. CDR3 in amino acids: CAAGTYNEQFF. The CDR3 DNA reads TGCGCCGCCGGGACCTACAATGAGCAGTTCTTC.

As DNA, the CDR3 is TGTGCCAGCAGCAAACTAGCGGGGGGGCAGGGTGAGCAGTTCTTC. This translates into CASSKLAGGQGEQFF. This rearrangement joins TRBV7-9 to TRBJ2-1; TRBD2 agrees at 13 bases. The germline gives CDR1 SEHNR, CDR2 FQNEAQ (reference sequence). The CDR3 length is 15 residues. Trimming cost V 5 bases and J 9 bases; bases outside gene matches: 7.

This chain links TRBV5-4 with TRBJ2-2; tentatively, D is TRBD1 (5 bases). The V end lost 5 bases, the J end lost 4 bases, and 15 bases lay between the germline ends. CDR1 and CDR2 (germline): SGHNT, YYREEE (reference sequence). This CDR3 is built from 15 residues. Here the CDR3 DNA reads TGTGCCAGCAGAAGACAGCCGACCTTCACCGGGGAGCTGTTTTTT. Translating gives CASRRQPTFTGELFF. Using reference TRBV5-4 and TRBJ2-2 for the parts outside the CDR3, the full variable domain is ETGVTQSPTHLIKTRGQQVTLRCSSQSGHNTVSWYQQALGQGPQFIFQYYREEENGRGNFPPRFSGLQFPNYSSELNVNALELDDSALYLCASRRQPTFTGELFFGEGSRLTVL.

This clone appeared a single time. The rearrangement joins TRBV5-1 to TRBJ2-7; perhaps TRBD1 as D (6 bases). The V gene lost 0 bases and the J gene lost 6 bases, with 10 bases spanning the gap. Germline-derived CDR1 and CDR2 are SGHRS and YFSETQ. The CDR3 sequence is 13 residues long. The CDR3 region is CASSLGSGVEQYF. CDR3 nucleotides: TGCGCCAGCAGCTTGGGGTCAGGGGTCGAGCAGTACTTC.

The chain joins TRBV5-5 to TRBJ2-1; D ambiguous. Between the trimmed V and J ends, which lost 4 bases and 4 bases, there was a span of 9 bases. CDR3 size: 13 residues. The germline gives CDR1 SGHKS, CDR2 YYEKEE (reference sequence). The CDR3 is CASSLSEYNEQFF. CDR3 DNA sequence: TGTGCCAGCAGCCTCTCAGAATACAATGAGCAGTTCTTC.

The chain employs TRBV5-1 and TRBJ2-4; a weak D match, TRBD2 (6 bases). Germline V gene lookup returns CDR1 SGHRS and CDR2 YFSETQ. V lost 0 bases and J lost 7, with 11 bases in between. The CDR3 totals 14 residues. CDR3 sequence (DNA): TGCGCCAGCAGCTTGGAGGGTGGGAGGAACATTCAGTACTTC. Its protein product is CASSLEGGRNIQYF.

The chain has TRBV27 and TRBJ1-1; 9 bases line up with TRBD1. V shed 5 bases, J shed 4 bases, and the junction held 5 bases outside the gene matches. CDR1 and CDR2 (germline): MNHEY, SMNVEV (reference sequence). CDR3 size: 14 residues. As DNA, the CDR3 is TGTGCCAGCAGTCCCGGGACAGGGCTCACTGAAGCTTTCTTT. It specifies CASSPGTGLTEAFF.